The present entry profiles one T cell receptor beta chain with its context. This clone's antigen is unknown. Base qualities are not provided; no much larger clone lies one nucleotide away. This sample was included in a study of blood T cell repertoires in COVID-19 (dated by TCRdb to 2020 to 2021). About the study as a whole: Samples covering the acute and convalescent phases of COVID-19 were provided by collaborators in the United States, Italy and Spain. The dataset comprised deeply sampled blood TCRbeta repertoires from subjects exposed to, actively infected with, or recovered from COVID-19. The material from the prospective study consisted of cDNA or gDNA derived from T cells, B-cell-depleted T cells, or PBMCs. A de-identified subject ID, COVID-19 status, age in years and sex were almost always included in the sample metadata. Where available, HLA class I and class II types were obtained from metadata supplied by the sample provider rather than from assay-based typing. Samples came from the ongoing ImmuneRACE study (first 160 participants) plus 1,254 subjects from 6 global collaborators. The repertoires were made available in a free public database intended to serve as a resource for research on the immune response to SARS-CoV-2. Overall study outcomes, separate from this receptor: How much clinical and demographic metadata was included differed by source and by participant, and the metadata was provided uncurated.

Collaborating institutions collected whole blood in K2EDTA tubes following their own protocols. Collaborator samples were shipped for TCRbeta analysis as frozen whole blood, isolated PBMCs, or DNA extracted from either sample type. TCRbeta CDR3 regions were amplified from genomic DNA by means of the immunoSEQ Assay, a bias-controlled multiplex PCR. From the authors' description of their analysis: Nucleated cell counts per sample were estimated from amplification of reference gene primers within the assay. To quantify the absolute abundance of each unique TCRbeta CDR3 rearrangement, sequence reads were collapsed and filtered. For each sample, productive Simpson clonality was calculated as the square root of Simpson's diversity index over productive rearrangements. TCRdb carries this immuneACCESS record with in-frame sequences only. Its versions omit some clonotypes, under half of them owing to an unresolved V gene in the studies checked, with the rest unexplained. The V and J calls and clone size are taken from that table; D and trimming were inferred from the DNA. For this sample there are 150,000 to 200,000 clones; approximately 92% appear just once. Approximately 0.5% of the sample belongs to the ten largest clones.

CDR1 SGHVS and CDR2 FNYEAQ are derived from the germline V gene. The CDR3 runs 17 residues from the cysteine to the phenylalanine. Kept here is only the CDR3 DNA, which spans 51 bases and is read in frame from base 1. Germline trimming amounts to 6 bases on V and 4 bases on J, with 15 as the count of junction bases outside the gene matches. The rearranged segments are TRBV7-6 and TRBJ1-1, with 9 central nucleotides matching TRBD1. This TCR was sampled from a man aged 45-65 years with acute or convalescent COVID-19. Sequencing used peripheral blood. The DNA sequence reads TGTGCCAGCAGGTTAAGTACTGGCGGACAGGGGTCCACTGAAGCTTTCTTT. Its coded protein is CASRLSTGGQGSTEAFF.